One and the same sample provided the 7 T cell receptor beta chains below, sequenced in a study of cytomegalovirus exposure and HLA in healthy donors. Only in-frame clones appear in the TCRdb table, and some are missing; sequencing was by immunoSEQ multiplex PCR. The repertoire holds approximately 230,000 clones, about 88% seen once, with more than 10% in the top ten. The sample was PBMCs. The receptors were sampled from a man younger than 35 in good health and CMV-seropositive.

This clone was detected only a few times. The V and J genes are TRBV14 and TRBJ1-1, with D unresolved. The length of the CDR3 is 16 residues. Germline assignment: CDR1 SGHDN and CDR2 FVKESK. With 0 bases removed from V and 4 bases from J, the gap between germline ends came to 15 bases. CDR3 sequence (DNA): TGTGCCAGCAGCCAAGATTATGGGATTGTGGGCACTGAAGCTTTCTTT. This codes for CASSQDYGIVGTEAFF.

A remark on this clone: One end of the junction fails to match germline, which may point to a read error. The chain combines TRBV19 with TRBJ1-2; TRBD1 might be the D (5 bases). Germline CDR1 is LNHDA and CDR2 is SQIVND (reference sequence). The CDR3 contains 12 residues. The CDR3 sequence: CASEEGTQAVAF. The CDR3 coding sequence is TGTGCCAGTGAGGAGGGGACCCAGGCCGTTGCCTTC.

The rearrangement uses TRBV7-2 and TRBJ2-7; 7 nucleotides line up with TRBD1. Germline assignment: CDR1 SGHTA and CDR2 FQGNSA. V shed 2 bases, J shed 3 bases, and the junction held 4 bases outside the gene matches. The CDR3 runs 14 residues. CDR3 protein: CASSLIPGGYEQYF. CDR3 bases: TGTGCCAGCAGCTTAATTCCAGGGGGCTACGAGCAGTACTTC.

The gene calls are TRBV4-3 and TRBJ2-2; either TRBD1 or TRBD2 may supply D (6 bases each). V was cut by 4 bases and J by 7 bases, with 22 bases left in between. The CDR3 totals 17 residues. CDR1 and CDR2 from the germline V gene are LGHNA and YSLEER. The CDR3 region is CASSRRTGAQVGGELFF. As DNA, the CDR3 is TGCGCCAGCAGCCGCCGAACGGGGGCGCAGGTTGGCGGGGAGCTGTTTTTT.

This sequence joins TRBV5-4 and TRBJ2-7; 8 positions agree with TRBD1. The CDR3 is 14 amino acids. With 1 base clipped from V and 3 bases from J, the junction kept 3 bases outside the gene matches. Germline lookup yields CDR1 SGHNT and CDR2 YYREEE (reference sequence). CDR3 DNA: TGTGCCAGCAGCTTGCAGGGGGCAGGCTACGAGCAGTACTTC. It codes for CASSLQGAGYEQYF.

This clone appeared once. This chain uses TRBV6-5 with TRBJ2-7, with 10 nucleotides matching TRBD1. The CDR3 has 13 residues. Germline V gene lookup returns CDR1 MNHEY and CDR2 SVGAGI. Unmatched junction bases numbered 4, after V lost 6 bases and J lost 5 bases. The CDR3 loop reads CASRGQGSHEQYF. The CDR3 DNA is TGTGCCAGCAGGGGACAGGGGTCCCACGAGCAGTACTTC.

The chain uses TRBV11-2 and TRBJ1-1; the match to TRBD1 covers 8 bases. CDR1 is SGHAT, CDR2 FQNNGV, per germline. This CDR3 region has 12 residues. J was trimmed by 4 bases and V by 5 bases; bases with no gene match: 0. The CDR3 region is CASSTGGTEAFF. In nucleotides, the CDR3 is TGTGCCAGCAGCACAGGGGGCACTGAAGCTTTCTTT.